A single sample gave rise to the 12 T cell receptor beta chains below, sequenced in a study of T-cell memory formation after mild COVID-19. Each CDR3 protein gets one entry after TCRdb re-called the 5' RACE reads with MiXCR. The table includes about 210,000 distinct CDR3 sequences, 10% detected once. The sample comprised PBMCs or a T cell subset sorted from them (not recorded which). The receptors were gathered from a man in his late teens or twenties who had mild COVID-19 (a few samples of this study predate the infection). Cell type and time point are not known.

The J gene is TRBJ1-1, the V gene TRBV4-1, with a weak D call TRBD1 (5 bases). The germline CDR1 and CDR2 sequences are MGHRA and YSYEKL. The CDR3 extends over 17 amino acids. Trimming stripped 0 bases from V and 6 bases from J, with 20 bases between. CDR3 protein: CASSQERGTLKGAEAFF. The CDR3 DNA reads TGCGCCAGCAGCCAAGAAAGAGGGACCCTAAAAGGGGCTGAAGCTTTCTTT.

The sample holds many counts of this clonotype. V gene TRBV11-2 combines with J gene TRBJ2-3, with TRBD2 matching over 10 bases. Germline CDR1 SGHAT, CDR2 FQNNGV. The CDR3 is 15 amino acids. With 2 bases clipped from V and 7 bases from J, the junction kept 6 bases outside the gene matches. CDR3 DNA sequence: TGTGCCAGCAGCTTACAGCGGGGGGGCGTGTATACGCAGTATTTT. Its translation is CASSLQRGGVYTQYF.

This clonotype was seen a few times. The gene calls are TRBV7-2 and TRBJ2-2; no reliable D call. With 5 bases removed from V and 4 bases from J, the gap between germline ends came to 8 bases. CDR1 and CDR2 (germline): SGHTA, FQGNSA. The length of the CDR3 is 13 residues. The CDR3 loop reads CASSRFGTGELFF. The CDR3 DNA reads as TGTGCCAGCAGCCGGTTTGGCACCGGGGAGCTGTTTTTT. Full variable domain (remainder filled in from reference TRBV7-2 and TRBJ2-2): GAGVSQSPSNKVTEKGKDVELRCDPISGHTALYWYRQSLGQGLEFLIYFQGNSAPDKSGLPSDRFSAERTGGSVSTLTIQRTQQEDSAVYLCASSRFGTGELFFGEGSRLTVL.

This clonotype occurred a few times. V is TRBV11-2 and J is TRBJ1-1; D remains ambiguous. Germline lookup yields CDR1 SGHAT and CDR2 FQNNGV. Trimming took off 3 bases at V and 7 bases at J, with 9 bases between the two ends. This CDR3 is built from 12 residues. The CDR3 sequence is CASSFARFEAFF. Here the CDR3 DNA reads TGTGCCAGCAGCTTCGCCAGGTTTGAAGCTTTCTTT.

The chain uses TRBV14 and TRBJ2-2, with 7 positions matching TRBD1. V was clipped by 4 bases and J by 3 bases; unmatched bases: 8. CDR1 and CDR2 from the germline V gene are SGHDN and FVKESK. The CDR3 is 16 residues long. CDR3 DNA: TGTGCCAGCAGCCCCCCCATACAGGGGTACACCGGGGAGCTGTTTTTT. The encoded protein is CASSPPIQGYTGELFF.

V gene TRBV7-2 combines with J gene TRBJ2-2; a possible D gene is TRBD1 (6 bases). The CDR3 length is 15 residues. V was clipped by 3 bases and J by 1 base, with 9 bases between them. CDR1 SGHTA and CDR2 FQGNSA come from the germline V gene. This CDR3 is CASSFWGQNTGELFF. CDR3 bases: TGTGCCAGCAGCTTCTGGGGGCAGAACACCGGGGAGCTGTTTTTT.

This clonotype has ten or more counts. The CDR3 DNA reads TGTGCCAGCAGCTTTCGACAGGGCGTGAATCAGCCCCAGCATTTT. Encoded protein: CASSFRQGVNQPQHF. V gene TRBV7-2 combines with J gene TRBJ1-5; 7 nucleotides agree with TRBD1. Germline assignment: CDR1 SGHTA and CDR2 FQGNSA. Losses at the gene ends were 3 bases for V and 4 bases for J; bases not matched to a gene: 6. The CDR3 is 15 amino acids. The variable domain in full, completed from reference TRBV7-2 and TRBJ1-5, reads GAGVSQSPSNKVTEKGKDVELRCDPISGHTALYWYRQSLGQGLEFLIYFQGNSAPDKSGLPSDRFSAERTGGSVSTLTIQRTQQEDSAVYLCASSFRQGVNQPQHFGDGTRLSIL.

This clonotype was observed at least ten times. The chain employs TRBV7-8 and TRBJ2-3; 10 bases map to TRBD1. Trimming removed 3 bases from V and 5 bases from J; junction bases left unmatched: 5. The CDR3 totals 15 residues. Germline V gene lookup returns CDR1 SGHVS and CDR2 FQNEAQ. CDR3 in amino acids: CASSFRDRGRDTQYF. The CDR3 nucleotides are TGTGCCAGCAGCTTCCGGGACAGGGGTAGAGATACGCAGTATTTT.

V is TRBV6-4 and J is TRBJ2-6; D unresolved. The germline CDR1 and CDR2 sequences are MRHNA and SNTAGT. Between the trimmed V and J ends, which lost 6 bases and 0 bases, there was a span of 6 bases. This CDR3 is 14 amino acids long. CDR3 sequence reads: CASRDDSGANVLTF. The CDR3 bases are TGTGCCAGCAGAGACGACTCTGGGGCCAACGTCCTGACTTTC.

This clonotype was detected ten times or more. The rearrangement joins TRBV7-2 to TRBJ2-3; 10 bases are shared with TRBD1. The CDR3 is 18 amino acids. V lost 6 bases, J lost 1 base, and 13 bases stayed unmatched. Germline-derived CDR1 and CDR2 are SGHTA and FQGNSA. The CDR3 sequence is CASRLTGGEPTRTDTQYF. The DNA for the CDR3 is TGTGCCAGCAGGTTGACAGGGGGCGAACCGACCCGCACAGATACGCAGTATTTT.

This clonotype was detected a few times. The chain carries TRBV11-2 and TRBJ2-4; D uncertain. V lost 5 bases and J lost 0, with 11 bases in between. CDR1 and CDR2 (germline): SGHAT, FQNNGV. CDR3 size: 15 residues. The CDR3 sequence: CASSNGPLAKNIQYF. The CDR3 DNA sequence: TGTGCCAGCAGCAACGGACCTTTAGCCAAAAACATTCAGTACTTC.

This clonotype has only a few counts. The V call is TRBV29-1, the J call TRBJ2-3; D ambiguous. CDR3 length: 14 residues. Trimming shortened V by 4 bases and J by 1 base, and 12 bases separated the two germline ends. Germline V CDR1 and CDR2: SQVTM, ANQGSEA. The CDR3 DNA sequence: TGCAGCGTTGGACGTGACCGGGGCACAGATACGCAGTATTTT. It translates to CSVGRDRGTDTQYF.